These 31 T cell receptor beta chains were sequenced from one sample in a study of T cells in Graves' hyperthyroidism and ophthalmopathy. Researchers took RNA transcripts and amplified the TCR beta CDR3 regions from them. First-round RT-PCR targeting the TCR CDR3 was performed with the HTBI primer set. MiXCR, applied by TCRdb to the multiplex PCR reads, yields one record per CDR3 protein. The sample carries approximately 380,000 distinct CDR3 sequences, 19% recorded once. Material for sequencing was blood. These receptors came from a woman under 30 with Graves' hyperthyroidism.

Many counts were recorded for this clonotype. The CDR3: CASSLALNYGYTF. CDR3 DNA: TGTGCCAGCAGCCTGGCACTAAACTATGGCTACACCTTC. The V call is TRBV12-3 or TRBV12-4, the J call TRBJ1-2; D remains ambiguous. CDR3 length: 13 amino acids. Deletions cut 6 bases from V and 2 bases from J, with 10 bases between.

V usage is TRBV15 and J usage is TRBJ2-6; either TRBD1 or TRBD2 may supply D (5 bases each). The length of the CDR3 is 15 residues. Between the trimmed V and J ends, which lost 0 bases and 4 bases, there was a span of 7 bases. Germline CDR1 is LNHNV and CDR2 is YYDKDF (reference sequence). The DNA for the CDR3 is TGTGCCACCAGCAGAGAGGGGGAGGGGGCCAACGTCCTGACTTTC. It yields the protein CATSREGEGANVLTF.

In this sample, this clonotype turned up a few times. The chain couples TRBV4-1 to TRBJ2-2, with 12 positions matching TRBD2. Germline V gives CDR1 MGHRA, CDR2 YSYEKL. The CDR3 contains 18 residues. V was clipped by 4 bases and J by 0 bases; unmatched bases: 6. CDR3 amino acids: CASSPYTSGGSNTGELFF. The CDR3 DNA reads as TGCGCCAGCAGCCCGTATACTAGCGGGGGGTCGAACACCGGGGAGCTGTTTTTT.

For this clonotype: This could be a read error, since a much larger clone is one nucleotide away. This chain links TRBV7-3 with TRBJ2-4; D is unclear. The CDR3 covers 14 residues. The V gene's germline CDR1 is SGHTA and CDR2 FQGTGA. CDR3 nucleotide sequence: TGTGCCAGCAGCTTAAATGCAGTTGGAAACATTAAGTACTTC. Amino acids: CASSLNAVGNIKYF.

This chain connects TRBV3-1 to TRBJ2-7; 9 bases match TRBD1. The junction had 10 bases not matched to a gene; V was cut back by 4 bases and J by 3 bases. The CDR3 covers 16 residues. CDR1 and CDR2 from the germline V gene are LGHDT and YNNKEL (reference sequence). CDR3 in amino acids: CASSPRSGTGFYEQYF. DNA for the CDR3: TGTGCCAGCAGCCCCCGATCCGGGACAGGGTTCTACGAGCAGTACTTC.

Ten or more counts support this clonotype. This chain connects TRBV12-3 or TRBV12-4 to TRBJ1-2; no clear D gene. Trimming stripped 6 bases from V and 0 bases from J, with 11 bases between. The CDR3 loop spans 14 amino acids. The CDR3 bases are TGTGCCAGCAGCTTGGGCCAGCCTAACTATGGCTACACCTTC. It encodes CASSLGQPNYGYTF.

This clonotype showed up many times. V and J are TRBV12-3 or TRBV12-4 and TRBJ1-6, with D possibly TRBD1 on 6 matching bases. The CDR3 has 17 residues. V lost 6 bases and J lost 0, with 15 bases in between. CDR3 sequence (DNA): TGTGCCAGCAGCCCGACGCAGGGGAGCTCCTATAATTCACCCCTCCACTTT. It yields the protein CASSPTQGSSYNSPLHF.

This clonotype was counted ten times or more. V usage is TRBV12-3 or TRBV12-4 and J usage is TRBJ2-7, with TRBD1 identical over 7 bases. This CDR3 contains 14 residues. The V segment lost 8 bases and the J segment 3 bases; nucleotides outside the gene matches: 10. The CDR3, as DNA: TGTGCCAGCTCCCCCGGGACAGACCTCTACGAGCAGTACTTC. Amino acids: CASSPGTDLYEQYF.

The J gene is TRBJ1-1, the V gene TRBV20-1, with D unresolved. Germline values: CDR1 DFQATT, CDR2 SNEGSKA (reference sequence). The CDR3 loop spans 14 amino acids. The germline V and J ends were trimmed by 0 bases and 3 bases, with 11 bases remaining between them. The CDR3, as DNA: TGCAGTGCTAGAGACTTACGAGGTTACACTGAAGCTTTCTTT. This translates into CSARDLRGYTEAFF.

This clonotype was observed at least ten times. The gene calls are TRBV29-1 and TRBJ2-2; the D gene is possibly TRBD1 (6 bases). The length of the CDR3 is 14 residues. The germline gives CDR1 SQVTM, CDR2 ANQGSEA. V gave up 2 bases and J gave up 3 bases, with 10 bases separating them. The CDR3 DNA is TGCAGCGTTGAACAGGGGTTGGACACCGGGGAGCTGTTTTTT. Its translation is CSVEQGLDTGELFF.

This clonotype occurred many times. V gene TRBV6-1 combines with J gene TRBJ1-3; D not resolved. The germline V gene has CDR1 MNHNS and CDR2 SASEGT. The CDR3 totals 15 residues. With 0 bases removed from V and 0 bases from J, the gap between germline ends came to 6 bases. The CDR3: CASSEALGSGNTIYF. DNA for the CDR3: TGTGCCAGCAGTGAAGCGCTAGGCTCTGGAAACACCATATATTTT.

This clonotype occurred a few times. V is TRBV18 and J is TRBJ1-1; 7 positions agree with TRBD1. J gave up 0 bases and V 4 bases, and 8 bases lay outside the gene matches. CDR3 length: 16 residues. In germline, CDR1 is KGHSH, CDR2 LQKENI. Here the CDR3 reads CASSLDRAGMNTEAFF. Written as DNA, the CDR3 is TGTGCCAGCTCACTTGACAGGGCGGGAATGAACACTGAAGCTTTCTTT.

This clonotype showed up many times. The rearrangement links TRBV2 to TRBJ2-7, with TRBD2 identical over 7 bases. CDR1 and CDR2 (germline): SNHLY, FYNNEI. V shed 5 bases and J 2 bases; nucleotides not matched to a gene: 6. There are 14 residues in the CDR3. The CDR3, as DNA: TGTGCCAGCAGTAGAGGACTAGTCCCCTACGAGCAGTACTTC. Amino acid sequence: CASSRGLVPYEQYF.

This clonotype was counted at least ten times. The chain uses TRBV19 and TRBJ1-2; 9 nucleotides agree with TRBD1. The germline CDR1 and CDR2 sequences are LNHDA and SQIVND (reference sequence). J gave up 6 bases and V 5 bases, and 7 bases lay outside the gene matches. The CDR3 length is 14 residues. CDR3 region: CASSLDRGPNGYTF. CDR3 DNA sequence: TGTGCCAGTAGTCTGGACAGGGGTCCGAATGGCTACACCTTC. Drawing the rest from reference TRBV19 and TRBJ1-2, the complete variable domain is DGGITQSPKYLFRKEGQNVTLSCEQNLNHDAMYWYRQDPGQGLRLIYYSQIVNDFQKGDIAEGYSVSREKKESFPLTVTSAQKNPTAFYLCASSLDRGPNGYTFGSGTRLTVV.

This clonotype was recorded many times. The chain uses TRBV6-5 and TRBJ2-5; possible D gene TRBD2, 6 bases. This CDR3 region has 14 residues. V was trimmed by 4 bases and J by 1 base, leaving 10 bases between them. The germline gives CDR1 MNHEY, CDR2 SVGAGI. Here the CDR3 DNA reads TGTGCCAGCAGTTTCCTGACTAGCCAAGAGACCCAGTACTTC. It encodes CASSFLTSQETQYF.

The sample holds many counts of this clonotype. Written as DNA, the CDR3 is TGCGCCAGCAGCGCGAGGGACAGGGTTATGAACACTGAAGCTTTCTTT. Amino acids: CASSARDRVMNTEAFF. The gene calls are TRBV5-1 and TRBJ1-1; 9 positions match TRBD1. V gave up 4 bases and J gave up 0 bases; unmatched junction bases: 7. The CDR3 extends over 16 amino acids. Per germline, CDR1 SGHRS and CDR2 YFSETQ.

At least ten counts were recorded for this clonotype. The V call is TRBV28, the J call TRBJ1-1; D is undetermined. Germline V lookup: CDR1 MDHEN, CDR2 SYDVKM. With 10 bases removed from V and 0 bases from J, the gap between germline ends came to 9 bases. The CDR3 runs 12 residues. The CDR3 loop is CATRTLNTEAFF. The DNA for the CDR3 is TGTGCCACCCGGACGCTGAACACTGAAGCTTTCTTT.

At least ten counts were recorded for this clonotype. The chain has TRBV28 and TRBJ1-2; D possibly corresponds to TRBD1 (6 bases). Trimming removed 1 base at V and 5 bases at J, with 14 bases between. This CDR3 is 15 amino acids long. Looked up from germline, CDR1 is MDHEN and CDR2 is SYDVKM. DNA of the CDR3: TGTGCCAGCAGTTTATATACAGGGATTCGGTATGGCTACACCTTC. Residues: CASSLYTGIRYGYTF.

Worth noting for this clonotype: A much larger clonotype is one base distant, so this may be a read error. DNA of the CDR3: TGTGCCAGCACGGAAACCGGTCAAGAGACCAAGTACTTC. Residues: CASTETGQETKYF. This sequence joins TRBV2 and TRBJ2-5; D not resolved. Germline V gene sequence: CDR1 SNHLY, CDR2 FYNNEI. This CDR3 is built from 13 residues.

This clonotype was counted at least ten times. The V and J genes are TRBV6-1 and TRBJ2-7; TRBD1 agrees at 10 bases. The CDR3 is made up of 16 amino acids. Germline V gene lookup returns CDR1 MNHNS and CDR2 SASEGT. The junction had 11 bases not matched to a gene; V was cut back by 2 bases and J by 7 bases. CDR3 sequence reads: CASSEIQGTGAGEQYF. CDR3 in DNA: TGTGCCAGCAGTGAAATACAAGGGACAGGGGCGGGGGAGCAGTACTTC.

This clonotype was picked up a small number of times. This sequence joins TRBV5-1 and TRBJ2-7; D ambiguous. The V and J ends lost 0 bases and 6 bases respectively, with 10 bases between them. Germline-derived CDR1 and CDR2 are SGHRS and YFSETQ. The CDR3 runs to 13 residues. CDR3 coding DNA: TGCGCCAGCAGCTTGGCCACCCAGGTCGAGCAGTACTTC. Amino acids: CASSLATQVEQYF.

The V and J genes are TRBV6-1 and TRBJ1-5; tentative D call: TRBD1 (5 bases). V dropped 2 bases and J dropped 2 bases, with 10 bases sitting between them. CDR1 MNHNS and CDR2 SASEGT come from the germline V gene. The CDR3 runs 15 residues. This CDR3 reads CASSEFWGGNQPQHF. The CDR3 region has the DNA TGTGCCAGCAGTGAATTTTGGGGGGGCAATCAGCCCCAGCATTTT.

This clonotype appeared many times. The rearrangement links TRBV2 to TRBJ2-7, with 8 bases identical to TRBD2. This CDR3 is built from 15 residues. After removal of 5 bases from V and 0 bases from J, the junction contained 6 bases not matched to a gene. Germline values: CDR1 SNHLY, CDR2 FYNNEI. CDR3 residues: CASSKLAASSYEQYF. The DNA for the CDR3 is TGTGCCAGCAGTAAACTAGCGGCGAGCTCCTACGAGCAGTACTTC.

V usage is TRBV10-3 and J usage is TRBJ1-1; possibly TRBD1 for D (5 bases). There are 14 residues in the CDR3. CDR1 is ENHRY, CDR2 SYGVKD, per germline. Trimming left V 5 bases short and J 3 bases short, with 13 bases between. The DNA of the CDR3 is TGTGCCATCAGTTTCGGGGGGGAACACACTGAAGCTTTCTTT. This translates into CAISFGGEHTEAFF.

This clonotype was detected ten times or more. The rearrangement joins TRBV6-5 to TRBJ2-5; D is undetermined. The ends were cut back, 2 bases at V and 4 bases at J, with 11 bases in the middle. Per the germline V gene, CDR1 is MNHEY and CDR2 is SVGAGI. CDR3 size: 14 residues. CDR3 in amino acids: CASSYVVRGETQYF. CDR3 DNA sequence: TGTGCCAGCAGTTACGTGGTGCGCGGAGAGACCCAGTACTTC.

At least ten counts were recorded for this clonotype. V usage is TRBV29-1 and J usage is TRBJ1-1, with 8 nucleotides matching TRBD1. The CDR3 contains 13 residues. After removal of 7 bases from V and 4 bases from J, the junction contained 8 bases not matched to a gene. Per the germline V gene, CDR1 is SQVTM and CDR2 is ANQGSEA. The CDR3 bases are TGCAGCGCAAGGACAGGGAGGAGCACTGAAGCTTTCTTT. It yields the protein CSARTGRSTEAFF.

The chain links TRBV10-3 to TRBJ2-2, with 10 nucleotides matching TRBD1. CDR1 is ENHRY and CDR2 is SYGVKD in the germline V gene. The length of the CDR3 is 15 residues. Trimming took 6 bases from V and 5 from J; bases not matched to a gene: 6. The CDR3 is CAISTDRGFTGELFF. The CDR3 DNA reads TGTGCCATCAGCACGGACAGGGGGTTTACCGGGGAGCTGTTTTTT.

The J gene is TRBJ2-7, the V gene TRBV2, with TRBD2 as a possible D gene (6 bases). Germline V gene sequence: CDR1 SNHLY, CDR2 FYNNEI. This CDR3 spans 15 amino acids. V dropped 4 bases and J dropped 0 bases, with 13 bases sitting between them. CDR3 nucleotides: TGTGCCAGCAGTGGCGGGGTAGCGGACTCCTACGAGCAGTACTTC. It translates to CASSGGVADSYEQYF.

This clonotype has a handful of counts. CDR3 nucleotide sequence: TGCGCCAGCAGCTTGGACTCGGGGCAGGGGAGCCAGCCCCAGCATTTT. It yields the protein CASSLDSGQGSQPQHF. This rearrangement joins TRBV5-1 to TRBJ1-5; possibly TRBD1 for D (6 bases). The CDR3 sequence is 16 residues long. CDR1 and CDR2 from the germline V gene are SGHRS and YFSETQ. The germline V and J ends were trimmed by 0 bases and 7 bases, with 17 bases remaining between them.

The chain links TRBV11-2 to TRBJ2-7; maybe TRBD1 (5 bases). The germline V gene has CDR1 SGHAT and CDR2 FQNNGV. V was pared by 5 bases and J by 1 base, with 15 bases between. The CDR3 runs to 15 residues. DNA for the CDR3: TGTGCCAGCAGCCCGACTGACCAGGGTTCCTACGAGCAGTACTTC. It yields the protein CASSPTDQGSYEQYF.

V and J are TRBV7-8 and TRBJ1-2; D is unresolved. This CDR3 has 11 amino acids. Germline V gene data show CDR1 as SGHVS and CDR2 as FQNEAQ. With 5 bases removed from V and 8 bases from J, the gap between germline ends came to 9 bases. The CDR3 DNA follows: TGTGCCAGCAGCCCCGACGGGGGCTACACCTTC. This codes for CASSPDGGYTF. Full variable domain (remainder filled in from reference TRBV7-8 and TRBJ1-2): GAGVSQSPRYKVAKRGQDVALRCDPISGHVSLFWYQQALGQGPEFLTYFQNEAQLDKSGLPSDRFFAERPEGSVSTLKIQRTQQEDSAVYLCASSPDGGYTFGSGTRLTVV.